The sequence of this T cell receptor (beta chain) was determined in a study of shared clonotypes between healthy human individuals (dated by TCRdb to about 2020). Regarding the study in general: A few men and a couple of women, aged 18 to 49 years, made up the cohort. Per donor, three plates each were used for CD4 naive and CD4 memory, two for CD8 naive, and one for CD8 memory. Different laboratories and diverse techniques were used to prepare libraries and sequence TCR repertoires, to increase sequencing depth and limit assay-specific biases. Leukapheresis yielded between about 0.85 and 10 billion PBMCs per donor. Blood TCR repertoires of roughly 5 healthy adults were deeply sequenced to estimate repertoire size and the extent of clonotype sharing between individuals. Overall results and qualifications from the work: Pairwise subsampling led to the expectation that sequencing depth would affect the degree of clonotype sharing among donors. Sampling was limited to blood, and TCR repertoires in tissue likely differ from TCR repertoires in blood. Sharing across a handful of donors was observed for roughly 5% of naive CD4, over 3% of naive CD8, 2% to 2.5% of memory CD4, and around 0.42% of memory CD8 clonotypes. Clonotypes shared by all four sorted-subset donors showed higher generation probabilities than non-shared clonotypes. Because the study included only a small number of donors, the genetic and exposure-history diversity represented was limited. Estimated clonotype richness was generally larger for naive than for memory subsets. Incomplete sequencing was indicated by rarefaction of sorted-subset datasets, despite the large sequencing depth.

The CDR3 starts with the cysteine, ends with the phenylalanine, and has 14 residues. Here the CDR3 DNA is all that survives: 42 bases in frame from base 1. V lost 5 bases and J lost 5 bases, and the count of bases not matched to a germline gene is 6. Via the germline V gene (reference sequence), CDR1 is MNHEY and CDR2 SMNVEV. For the CD8 naive samples, CD45RO-negative cells were positively selected for CCR7, yielding a CD45RA+CCR7+ population from which TemRA cells were excluded. Healthy HIV-negative adults with no recently reported acute infections or vaccinations were included as donors. Only Caucasian adults living in Nashville, Tennessee, USA were represented among the donors. After blood collection by leukapheresis, PBMCs were isolated using Ficoll-Histopaque density gradient centrifugation and then cryopreserved in the vapor phase of liquid nitrogen. Analytical flow cytometry was used to check the purity and quantity of each magnetically sorted T cell population. Genomic DNA was isolated from each sorted fraction and quantified by UV absorbance on a Nanodrop 2000c.

Details on this clone: The antigen this receptor binds is unknown. No base qualities exist here, and no much larger clone lies one base off it.

TCR CDR3 regions were amplified from genomic DNA by multiplex PCR using the deep immunoSEQ assay. Genomic DNA extracted from each cell subset was distributed evenly over all wells of several immunoSEQ 96-well plates, and each plate served as one replicate. For sorted subsets, approximately 0.2 ug of genomic DNA, equivalent to tens of thousands of T cell genomes, went into each replicate PCR. The purified libraries were quantified using a Qubit 3.0 fluorometer, sized with a Bioanalyzer 2100, and then quantified again using the KAPA Library Quantification kit. Every immunoSEQ 96-well plate was sequenced on a separate single-read 150-cycle Illumina NextSeq 550 flow cell. For the original study's pipeline: Because only junctional sequences without quality scores were contained in the immunoSEQ output, filtering matching that applied to full-length reads could not be performed. Sequences were annotated with PyIR, a Python wrapper for IgBLAST v1.9, using IMGT germline references to assign V/J genes and CDR3. Reads with weak V/J assignments (E-value above 1e-6), missing CDR3, stop codons, out-of-frame junctions, or ambiguous translated residues were removed. A V3J clonotype was defined by an identical inferred V gene, J gene, and CDR3 amino acid sequence. Percentage overlap between repertoires was calculated by dividing the number of shared unique clonotypes by the size of the smaller repertoire. Three approaches were used to assess repertoire richness: RTK rarefaction, the Chao1 estimator, and Recon v2.1 estimates of unobserved clonotypes. Generation probabilities were computed with OLGA for all TCRbeta clonotypes obtained by the gDNA method from several donors. Drawn from immuneACCESS, this table holds only the in-frame rearrangements with V and J called that TCRdb kept. Clones are partly lost; checked studies trace under half to an unresolved V gene and leave the rest unexplained. D and trimming were read from the DNA, whereas the V and J calls and clone size are those reported in that table. The sample data list approximately 650,000 clones, and nearly 97% of these were observed just once. The ten top clones hold less than 0.13% of the sample.

The sequencing input was naive CD8+ T cells sorted from blood. Explained via the paper, the cell subset or site label denotes: CD45RA+CCR7+. The sequence joins TRBV27 to TRBJ2-1; the junction holds 7 bases that match TRBD2. The sequence was collected from a young woman in good health. The CDR3 protein is CASSLMGGDNEQFF. The sequence in DNA is TGTGCCAGCAGTCTCATGGGGGGGGACAATGAGCAGTTCTTC.